Listed below are T cell receptor beta chains from one sample, sequenced in a study of OX40 agonist ivuxolimab in advanced cancers. TCRdb's copy holds only in-frame clones and misses some; the assay was immunoSEQ multiplex PCR. This table holds approximately 69,000 clones, approximately 89% found once. Sequenced here: CD4+ or CD8+ T cells sorted from blood, sampled in a trial of the OX40 agonist ivuxolimab. These receptors were obtained from an adult with an advanced solid tumor such as melanoma, head and neck, liver or kidney cancer. Both conserved end residues are part of each CDR3. The D gene is left open where the match is weak. Only part of the rows carry a size: once, few, many, or a class if the clone is expanded.

J gene: TRBJ2-2; D gene: NA; clone size: NA; V gene: TRBV6-1; CDR3 length: 15; CDR3 DNA: TGTGCCAGCAGAGGAGGGGCGTCTAACACCGGGGAGCTGTTTTTT; CDR3 protein: CASRGGASNTGELFF
J gene: TRBJ1-3; D gene: TRBD1; clone size: NA; V gene: TRBV7-2; CDR3 length: 14; CDR3 DNA: TGTGCCAGCAGCTCACCGGGACAGAAGAACACCATATATTTT; CDR3 protein: CASSSPGQKNTIYF
J gene: TRBJ1-5; D gene: TRBD1; clone size: NA; V gene: TRBV19; CDR3 length: 14; CDR3 DNA: TGTGCCAGTAGTAAGGGACAGGGGTATCAGCCCCAGCATTTT; CDR3 protein: CASSKGQGYQPQHF
J gene: TRBJ2-7; D gene: TRBD2; clone size: NA; V gene: TRBV5-6; CDR3 length: 16; CDR3 DNA: TGTGCCAGCAGCTTGGCCGTCGCGGGAGGGGCCTACGAGCAGTACTTC; CDR3 protein: CASSLAVAGGAYEQYF
J gene: TRBJ2-3; D gene: NA; clone size: NA; V gene: TRBV18; CDR3 length: 15; CDR3 DNA: TGTGCCAGCTCACCAACAAGGACCCATGGAGATACGCAGTATTTT; CDR3 protein: CASSPTRTHGDTQYF
J gene: TRBJ2-7; D gene: NA; clone size: once; V gene: TRBV9; CDR3 length: 14; CDR3 DNA: TGTGCCAGCAGCCCTGACATGTCCCGGAACGAGCAGTACTTC; CDR3 protein: CASSPDMSRNEQYF
J gene: TRBJ2-7; D gene: TRBD1; clone size: NA; V gene: TRBV10-3; CDR3 length: 14; CDR3 DNA: TGTGCCATCAGACCGACAGGGGCTAAGGGCGAGCAGTACTTC; CDR3 protein: CAIRPTGAKGEQYF
J gene: TRBJ2-1; D gene: TRBD2; clone size: NA; V gene: TRBV5-1; CDR3 length: 16; CDR3 DNA: TGCGCCAGCAGCCCCCCGGGGACTAGCGGGAGCAATGAGCAGTTCTTC; CDR3 protein: CASSPPGTSGSNEQFF
J gene: TRBJ2-3; D gene: TRBD2; clone size: NA; V gene: TRBV19; CDR3 length: 14; CDR3 DNA: TGTGCCAGTCGCCAGCGGGAGAGAACAGATACGCAGTATTTT; CDR3 protein: CASRQRERTDTQYF
J gene: TRBJ2-2; D gene: NA; clone size: NA; V gene: TRBV28; CDR3 length: 13; CDR3 DNA: TGTGCCAGCAGCCGAGGACGGGCAGGGGAGCTGTTTTTT; CDR3 protein: CASSRGRAGELFF
J gene: TRBJ2-3; D gene: NA; clone size: NA; V gene: TRBV28; CDR3 length: 15; CDR3 DNA: TGTGCCAGCAGTTTTGACAGGATTTTCACAGATACGCAGTATTTT; CDR3 protein: CASSFDRIFTDTQYF
J gene: TRBJ2-5; D gene: TRBD1; clone size: once; V gene: TRBV28; CDR3 length: 15; CDR3 DNA: TGTGCCAGCGGACGAGTGACAGGGGGCGCGGAGACCCAGTACTTC; CDR3 protein: CASGRVTGGAETQYF
J gene: TRBJ1-5; D gene: TRBD1; clone size: NA; V gene: TRBV19; CDR3 length: 16; CDR3 DNA: TGTGCCAGTAGTGGGGGACAGCCTTGGGGAAGCCAGCCCCAGCATTTT; CDR3 protein: CASSGGQPWGSQPQHF
J gene: TRBJ2-5; D gene: NA; clone size: NA; V gene: TRBV20-1; CDR3 length: 11; CDR3 DNA: TGCAGTGCTCCGTACCAAGAGACCCAGTACTTC; CDR3 protein: CSAPYQETQYF
J gene: TRBJ2-3; D gene: NA; clone size: NA; V gene: TRBV11-3; CDR3 length: 16; CDR3 DNA: TGTGCCAGCAATACCCCTATGGGGGAGCTGGGAGATACGCAGTATTTT; CDR3 protein: CASNTPMGELGDTQYF
J gene: TRBJ1-2; D gene: NA; clone size: NA; V gene: TRBV2; CDR3 length: 14; CDR3 DNA: TGTGCCAGCAGTGAACCCTTCGGACGGTATGGCTACACCTTC; CDR3 protein: CASSEPFGRYGYTF
J gene: TRBJ2-3; D gene: TRBD2; clone size: NA; V gene: TRBV6-1; CDR3 length: 15; CDR3 DNA: TGTGCCAGCTCCGGGACTAGCGGGGGCACAGATACGCAGTATTTT; CDR3 protein: CASSGTSGGTDTQYF
J gene: TRBJ1-3; D gene: NA; clone size: NA; V gene: TRBV6-6; CDR3 length: 15; CDR3 DNA: TGTGCCAGCAGTCTTGGGGCCGTCTCTGGAAACACCATATATTTT; CDR3 protein: CASSLGAVSGNTIYF
J gene: TRBJ1-3; D gene: NA; clone size: once; V gene: TRBV9; CDR3 length: 14; CDR3 DNA: TGTGCCAGCAGCACAGGGTTGGCTGGAAACACCATATATTTT; CDR3 protein: CASSTGLAGNTIYF
J gene: TRBJ2-3; D gene: NA; clone size: NA; V gene: TRBV7-3; CDR3 length: 14; CDR3 DNA: TGTGCCAGCAGCTTTGGAGGCGGCACAGATACGCAGTATTTT; CDR3 protein: CASSFGGGTDTQYF
J gene: TRBJ2-1; D gene: NA; clone size: once; V gene: TRBV6-5; CDR3 length: 13; CDR3 DNA: TGTGCCAGCAGTTACTCGAATCACAATGAGCAGTTCTTC; CDR3 protein: CASSYSNHNEQFF
J gene: TRBJ1-4; D gene: NA; clone size: few; V gene: TRBV9; CDR3 length: 15; CDR3 DNA: TGTGCCAGCAGCGTAGAAGGCAGCCGTAATGAAAAACTGTTTTTT; CDR3 protein: CASSVEGSRNEKLFF
J gene: TRBJ2-1; D gene: TRBD1; clone size: few; V gene: TRBV5-1; CDR3 length: 14; CDR3 DNA: TGCGCCAGCAGTAGGGACAGGAGCCTCAATGAGCAGTTCTTC; CDR3 protein: CASSRDRSLNEQFF
J gene: TRBJ2-3; D gene: NA; clone size: NA; V gene: TRBV21-1; CDR3 length: 17; CDR3 DNA: TGTGCCAGCAGCAAAATAGGGGTGTTCCTCCGGGGGGATACGCAGTATTTT; CDR3 protein: CASSKIGVFLRGDTQYF
J gene: TRBJ2-5; D gene: TRBD2; clone size: NA; V gene: TRBV7-2; CDR3 length: 14; CDR3 DNA: TGTGCCAGCAGCCGCCTCGGGAGGGAAGAGACCCAGTACTTC; CDR3 protein: CASSRLGREETQYF
J gene: TRBJ2-5; D gene: NA; clone size: NA; V gene: TRBV10-1; CDR3 length: 16; CDR3 DNA: TGCGCCAGCAGTGAAAGTCGTAGCGGAGCTCAAGAGACCCAGTACTTC; CDR3 protein: CASSESRSGAQETQYF
J gene: TRBJ2-1; D gene: TRBD1; clone size: NA; V gene: TRBV7-9; CDR3 length: 17; CDR3 DNA: TGTGCCAGCAGCTTCTTAAGGGCCGGGACAGGGGACAATGAGCAGTTCTTC; CDR3 protein: CASSFLRAGTGDNEQFF
J gene: TRBJ2-3; D gene: TRBD2; clone size: NA; V gene: TRBV19; CDR3 length: 15; CDR3 DNA: TGTGCCAGTAGTCCGCTAGCGGGAGGCCCAGATACGCAGTATTTT; CDR3 protein: CASSPLAGGPDTQYF
J gene: TRBJ2-3; D gene: TRBD2; clone size: NA; V gene: TRBV19; CDR3 length: 16; CDR3 DNA: TGTGCCAGTACCCGAGGGGCTAGCGGCAGCACAGATACGCAGTATTTT; CDR3 protein: CASTRGASGSTDTQYF
J gene: TRBJ1-1; D gene: TRBD1; clone size: NA; V gene: TRBV27; CDR3 length: 14; CDR3 DNA: TGTGCCAGCAGGATACCGACAGGGTCCGGTGAAGCTTTCTTT; CDR3 protein: CASRIPTGSGEAFF
J gene: TRBJ1-1; D gene: NA; clone size: NA; V gene: TRBV14; CDR3 length: 15; CDR3 DNA: TGTGCCAGCAGCCAAGATCCGGACATCCTTTCACGAGCTTTCTTT; CDR3 protein: CASSQDPDILSRAFF
J gene: TRBJ1-1; D gene: NA; clone size: NA; V gene: TRBV10-2; CDR3 length: 16; CDR3 DNA: TGCGCCAGCACGCCGCTAAGCGGCAGCGGGAACACTGAAGCTTTCTTT; CDR3 protein: CASTPLSGSGNTEAFF
J gene: TRBJ2-3; D gene: TRBD2; clone size: NA; V gene: TRBV12-5; CDR3 length: 15; CDR3 DNA: TGTGCTAGTGGAGCGGGAGTAGGGGGCACAGATACGCAGTATTTT; CDR3 protein: CASGAGVGGTDTQYF
J gene: TRBJ2-1; D gene: TRBD1; clone size: once; V gene: TRBV15; CDR3 length: 16; CDR3 DNA: TGTGCCACCAGCAGGCCTACAGGGGGCAGCGGTGATGAGCAGTTCTTC; CDR3 protein: CATSRPTGGSGDEQFF
J gene: TRBJ1-5; D gene: TRBD1; clone size: NA; V gene: TRBV7-8; CDR3 length: 19; CDR3 DNA: TGTGCCAGCAGCTCAAGAAGATCCGGGACAGGCACCTACAATCAGCCCCAGCATTTT; CDR3 protein: CASSSRRSGTGTYNQPQHF
J gene: TRBJ2-1; D gene: TRBD2; clone size: few; V gene: TRBV9; CDR3 length: 14; CDR3 DNA: TGTGCCAGCAGCGTAGTAGCGGGAGTCAATGAGCAGTTCTTC; CDR3 protein: CASSVVAGVNEQFF
J gene: TRBJ2-7; D gene: NA; clone size: NA; V gene: TRBV15; CDR3 length: 15; CDR3 DNA: TGTGCCACCAGCAGAGATAGCGTAAAAACCTACGAGCAGTACTTC; CDR3 protein: CATSRDSVKTYEQYF
J gene: TRBJ1-6; D gene: NA; clone size: few; V gene: TRBV5-1; CDR3 length: 14; CDR3 DNA: TGCGCCAGCAGCTCACAGGGAGGGAATTCACCCCTCCACTTT; CDR3 protein: CASSSQGGNSPLHF
J gene: TRBJ2-2; D gene: NA; clone size: few; V gene: TRBV10-3; CDR3 length: 15; CDR3 DNA: TGTGCCATCAGTGAGTCCAGGGGGGACACCGGGGAGCTGTTTTTT; CDR3 protein: CAISESRGDTGELFF
J gene: TRBJ2-7; D gene: TRBD2; clone size: NA; V gene: TRBV5-1; CDR3 length: 15; CDR3 DNA: TGCGCCAGCAGCTTGGGAGGTAGCGGGGCATACGAGCAGTACTTC; CDR3 protein: CASSLGGSGAYEQYF
J gene: TRBJ1-1; D gene: NA; clone size: once; V gene: TRBV9; CDR3 length: 13; CDR3 DNA: TGTGCCAGCAGCTCGCGGGGGCTCACTGAAGCTTTCTTT; CDR3 protein: CASSSRGLTEAFF
J gene: TRBJ2-7; D gene: TRBD1; clone size: NA; V gene: TRBV7-2; CDR3 length: 15; CDR3 DNA: TGTGCCAGCAGCTCCCTGGACAGGGGGCGATACGAGCAGTACTTC; CDR3 protein: CASSSLDRGRYEQYF
J gene: TRBJ2-1; D gene: TRBD2; clone size: NA; V gene: TRBV15; CDR3 length: 16; CDR3 DNA: TGTGCCACCAGTTACGGGACTAGCGGGAGGGGGAATGAGCAGTTCTTC; CDR3 protein: CATSYGTSGRGNEQFF
J gene: TRBJ2-2; D gene: NA; clone size: once; V gene: TRBV27; CDR3 length: 17; CDR3 DNA: TGTGCCAGCAGTTACCGCGGGAAAGGATCGAACACCGGGGAGCTGTTTTTT; CDR3 protein: CASSYRGKGSNTGELFF
J gene: TRBJ2-3; D gene: TRBD2; clone size: NA; V gene: TRBV7-2; CDR3 length: 15; CDR3 DNA: TGTGCCAGCAGCTTAGGAGGACTAGGGCCAGATACGCAGTATTTT; CDR3 protein: CASSLGGLGPDTQYF
J gene: TRBJ2-3; D gene: NA; clone size: NA; V gene: TRBV14; CDR3 length: 14; CDR3 DNA: TGTGCCAGCAGCCAACATCCGGGGTCGGATACGCAGTATTTT; CDR3 protein: CASSQHPGSDTQYF